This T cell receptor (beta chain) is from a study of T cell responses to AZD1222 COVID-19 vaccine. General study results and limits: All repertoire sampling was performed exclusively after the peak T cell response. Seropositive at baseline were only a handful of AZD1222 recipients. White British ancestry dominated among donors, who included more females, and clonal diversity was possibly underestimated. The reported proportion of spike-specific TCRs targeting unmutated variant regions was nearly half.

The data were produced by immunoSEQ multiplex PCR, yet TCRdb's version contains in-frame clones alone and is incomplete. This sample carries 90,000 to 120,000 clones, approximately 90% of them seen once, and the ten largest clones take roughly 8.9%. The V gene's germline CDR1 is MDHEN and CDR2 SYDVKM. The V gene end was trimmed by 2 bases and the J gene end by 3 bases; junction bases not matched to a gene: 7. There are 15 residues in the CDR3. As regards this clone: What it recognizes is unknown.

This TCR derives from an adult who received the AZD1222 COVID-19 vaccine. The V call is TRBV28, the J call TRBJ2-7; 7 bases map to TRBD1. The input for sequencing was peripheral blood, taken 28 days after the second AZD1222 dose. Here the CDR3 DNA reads TGTGCCAGCAGTTTAATCACAGGGGTTCTCTACGAGCAGTACTTC. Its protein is CASSLITGVLYEQYF. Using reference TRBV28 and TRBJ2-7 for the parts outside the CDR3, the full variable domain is DVKVTQSSRYLVKRTGEKVFLECVQDMDHENMFWYRQDPGLGLRLIYFSYDVKMKEKGDIPEGYSVSREKKERFSLILESASTNQTSMYLCASSLITGVLYEQYFGPGTRLTVT.